Sequencing of this T cell receptor (beta chain) was carried out in a study of shared clonotypes between healthy human individuals. Study summary: Aged between 18 and 49, the donors were a couple of women and three men. Whole-study results and caveats: Sampling included only blood; tissue repertoires likely differ.

In the source study's methods: ImmunoSEQ output held junction-only sequences without quality scores, so filtering differed. TCRdb keeps only in-frame clones here, not all; method: immunoSEQ multiplex PCR. D and trimming come from the DNA, and the V and J calls and clone size come from that table. The sample lists about 460,000 clones, 75% to 80% occurring once. The donors were adults (healthy and HIV-negative) with no recent acute infections or vaccinations. Of note for this clone: Antigen specificity is unknown.

What was sequenced was PBMCs. This receptor was obtained from a woman between 40 and 55 years old in good health. Some clones in this sample may be carry-over from other donors' samples.

The CDR3 loop is CASQQGGVKQYF. The CDR3 DNA follows: TGTGCCAGCCAGCAGGGGGGAGTGAAGCAGTATTTT. The rearrangement uses TRBV2 and TRBJ2-3; the D gene is possibly TRBD1 (7 bases). CDR1 is SNHLY, CDR2 FYNNEI, per germline. The germline V and J ends were trimmed by 8 bases and 11 bases, with 17 bases remaining between them. The CDR3 is 12 residues long.